This note documents a single T cell receptor beta chain sequence. Its antigen is undetermined. The source of the sample is a study of monozygotic twins with inflammatory bowel disease. Points from the study as a whole: Lower TCRbeta diversity (inverse Simpson) was seen in IBD patients than in healthy co-twins. With others, IBD patients shared fewer clonotypes than healthy twins did, especially with disease activity.

Per-sample cDNA came from eight separate reactions. Each CDR3 protein gets one entry in TCRdb, which reprocessed the 5' RACE reads and gives no DNA. The sample totals more than 85,000 distinct CDR3 sequences. The sequenced sample was blood. This TCR derives from a human donor with ulcerative colitis or Crohn's disease, or a healthy co-twin of an affected twin (not recorded which).

The CDR3 sequence: CASSLNWGPLEQFF. This sequence joins TRBV12-3 or TRBV12-4 and TRBJ2-1; without DNA, the TCRdb call of TRBD2 cannot be checked. CDR3 size: 14 residues.